These T cell receptor beta chains were read from a single sample in a study of chemoradiotherapy in HPV16-positive cancers. Repertoires were generated with immunoSEQ multiplex PCR, while TCRdb's copy carries only in-frame clones and drops some. The top ten clones hold approximately 18% of a sample with 13,000 to 15,000 clones, nearly 70% of them seen once. Sample collection was performed from a patient who underwent chemoradiotherapy. The receptors were gathered from a human donor with HPV-associated anogenital cancer. CDR3s include the opening cysteine and the closing phenylalanine or tryptophan. The D gene is left open where the match is weak. Size is stated for part of the rows, as once, few or many counts, or as a class when the clone is expanded.

d_gene,abundance,v_gene,j_gene,CDR3nt,CDR3aa
.,.,TRBV7-2,TRBJ2-3,TGTGCCAGCAGCTTAGCGGCGGGGACCACAGATACGCAGTATTTT,CASSLAAGTTDTQYF
TRBD1,.,TRBV6-1,TRBJ1-6,TGTGCCAGCAGTGAACTGGACAGGGTTGTTTTTTCACCCCTCCACTTT,CASSELDRVVFSPLHF
.,few,TRBV1,TRBJ1-6,TGCACCAGCAGCCGGGGACATTACAATTCACCCCTCCACTTT,CTSSRGHYNSPLHF
.,.,TRBV30,TRBJ1-6,TGTGCCTGGGAAATGGGGCAGGCGGGATCACCCCTCCACTTT,CAWEMGQAGSPLHF
.,.,TRBV5-1,TRBJ2-3,TGCGCCAGCAGCTCCCCTAGCGAGGATACGCAGTATTTT,CASSSPSEDTQYF
TRBD1,.,TRBV4-1,TRBJ1-5,TGCGCCAGCAGCCAAGGGTCGGGACAGGGCCATCAGCCCCAGCATTTT,CASSQGSGQGHQPQHF
TRBD2,once,TRBV9,TRBJ2-3,TGTGCCAGCGGACGTACCGGGCGGGGGGGCAACACAGATACGCAGTATTTT,CASGRTGRGGNTDTQYF
.,once,TRBV5-4,TRBJ1-2,TGTGCCAGCAGCCCCGAGCGGGTTAGTGCTGGCTACACCTTC,CASSPERVSAGYTF
.,once,TRBV2,TRBJ1-1,TGTGCCAGCAGTGCCGGTATGAACACTGAAGCTTTCTTT,CASSAGMNTEAFF
.,few,TRBV14,TRBJ2-1,TGTGCCAGCAGCCAAGTCGGGTTCTCCTACAATGAGCAGTTCTTC,CASSQVGFSYNEQFF
.,.,TRBV29-1,TRBJ2-2,TGCAGCGCCAGGGAGGATATGAACGGGGAGCTGTTTTTT,CSAREDMNGELFF
.,.,TRBV30,TRBJ2-1,TGTGCCTCCTCCGACAGGTACAATGAGCAGTTCTTC,CASSDRYNEQFF
.,few,TRBV7-7,TRBJ2-5,TGTGCCAGCAGCGCTACCGGGACCCAAGAGACCCAGTACTTC,CASSATGTQETQYF
.,.,TRBV5-4,TRBJ1-1,TGTGCCAGCACCATGGGAGGGAACACTGAAGCTTTCTTT,CASTMGGNTEAFF
TRBD1,.,TRBV5-1,TRBJ1-6,TGCGCCAGCAGCCCAGGACAGGGTGGCTATAATTCACCCCTCCACTTT,CASSPGQGGYNSPLHF
.,once,TRBV5-6,TRBJ1-2,TGTGCCAGCAGCTTCGGTGGTCTGGCGGCAGGAGGCTACACCTTC,CASSFGGLAAGGYTF
.,few,TRBV2,TRBJ1-6,TGTGCCAGCAGTGGTACGGGCGGATCCTATAATTCACCCCTCCACTTT,CASSGTGGSYNSPLHF
TRBD1,.,TRBV5-1,TRBJ1-4,TGCGCCAGCAGCGCCGGGACAGAAAATGAAAAACTGTTTTTT,CASSAGTENEKLFF
TRBD1,.,TRBV2,TRBJ2-2,TGTGTCAGCAGTGGAAAGGGGGCTTTAACCGGGGAGCTGTTTTTT,CVSSGKGALTGELFF
TRBD1,.,TRBV4-3,TRBJ2-2,TGCGCCAGCAGCCAAGACCGGACAGGGGGAACCGGGGAGCTGTTTTTT,CASSQDRTGGTGELFF
.,few,TRBV7-9,TRBJ1-1,TGTGCCAGCAGCTTAGATCAGACAGGAGAAGCTTTCTTT,CASSLDQTGEAFF
.,.,TRBV2,TRBJ1-2,TGTGCCAGCAGTGAAGCGCTGACAGGCGATGGCTACACCTTC,CASSEALTGDGYTF
.,.,TRBV9,TRBJ1-6,TGTGCCAGCAGCCCCACTTGGGGCTCCTATAATTCACCCCTCCACTTT,CASSPTWGSYNSPLHF
.,.,TRBV12-5,TRBJ2-7,TGTGCTAGTGGTTCATGGGTAGACGAGCAGTACTTC,CASGSWVDEQYF
.,few,TRBV15,TRBJ1-6,TGTGCCACCAGCCGTGGCGGTCAGAAGTCATCACCCCTCCACTTT,CATSRGGQKSSPLHF
TRBD1,.,TRBV10-2,TRBJ2-7,TGCGCCAGCAGTGGCCCAGGGACAGGGCAGAGGGGGGCCTACGAGCAGTACTTC,CASSGPGTGQRGAYEQYF
.,few,TRBV1,TRBJ1-6,TGCACCAGCAGCCAATTACAGGGGGCGAATCTATGTGATTCACCCCTCCACTTT,CTSSQLQGANLCDSPLHF
.,.,TRBV7-2,TRBJ1-4,TGTGCCAGCAGCTTAGTAGGCAGGGACGGGGAAAAACTGTTTTTT,CASSLVGRDGEKLFF
TRBD1,.,TRBV9,TRBJ1-3,TGTGCCAGCAGCGTAGGACAGGGGGCTATTGGAAACACCATATATTTT,CASSVGQGAIGNTIYF
TRBD2,few,TRBV4-2,TRBJ2-1,TGTGCCAGCAGCCAAGCCCTAGCGGGGGGGTGGGATGAGCAGTTCTTC,CASSQALAGGWDEQFF
TRBD1,.,TRBV11-2,TRBJ1-2,TGTGCCAGCAGCTTGACGGACAGGGGCTATGGCTACACCTTC,CASSLTDRGYGYTF
.,.,TRBV6-5,TRBJ1-2,TGTGCCAGCAGTTACTACCCCAGGGGCGGCTACACCTTC,CASSYYPRGGYTF
.,.,TRBV2,TRBJ1-2,TGTGCCAGCAGTGTTTCCAGGGACGGTGGCTACACCTTC,CASSVSRDGGYTF